Detailed here is one T cell receptor beta chain. The data were obtained in a study of blood T cell repertoires in COVID-19. Per the original methods: Estimation of nucleated cell counts relied on the amplification of reference gene primers. Libraries were prepared by immunoSEQ multiplex PCR; TCRdb keeps only in-frame clonotypes and omits some of them. V, J and clone size are those of that table, while D and trimming were read from the DNA. The data show some 200,000 clones, with about 80% seen just once and about 1.3% held by the top ten. V lost 3 bases, J lost 1 base, and 6 bases stayed unmatched. This CDR3 comprises 15 residues. Germline-derived CDR1 and CDR2 are DFQATT and SNEGSKA (reference sequence).

The chain links TRBV20-1 to TRBJ2-3; 8 bases are a match to TRBD1. This clonotype was sampled from a woman aged 40 to 50 with acute COVID-19. Material: PBMCs or T cells enriched from blood (not recorded which). The CDR3 coding sequence is TGCAGTGCTAGTTCGCCCAGGGGGCGCACAGATACGCAGTATTTT. The encoded protein is CSASSPRGRTDTQYF.